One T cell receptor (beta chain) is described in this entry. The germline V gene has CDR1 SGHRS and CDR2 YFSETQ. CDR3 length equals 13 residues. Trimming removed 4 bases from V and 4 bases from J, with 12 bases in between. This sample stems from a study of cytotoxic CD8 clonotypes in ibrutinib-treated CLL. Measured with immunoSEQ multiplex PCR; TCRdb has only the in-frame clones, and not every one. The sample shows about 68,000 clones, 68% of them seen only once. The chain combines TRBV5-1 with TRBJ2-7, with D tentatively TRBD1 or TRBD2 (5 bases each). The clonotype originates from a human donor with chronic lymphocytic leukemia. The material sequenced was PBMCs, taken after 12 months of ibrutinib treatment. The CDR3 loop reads CASSGDGVYEQYF. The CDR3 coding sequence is TGCGCCAGCAGCGGGGACGGGGTTTACGAGCAGTACTTC.